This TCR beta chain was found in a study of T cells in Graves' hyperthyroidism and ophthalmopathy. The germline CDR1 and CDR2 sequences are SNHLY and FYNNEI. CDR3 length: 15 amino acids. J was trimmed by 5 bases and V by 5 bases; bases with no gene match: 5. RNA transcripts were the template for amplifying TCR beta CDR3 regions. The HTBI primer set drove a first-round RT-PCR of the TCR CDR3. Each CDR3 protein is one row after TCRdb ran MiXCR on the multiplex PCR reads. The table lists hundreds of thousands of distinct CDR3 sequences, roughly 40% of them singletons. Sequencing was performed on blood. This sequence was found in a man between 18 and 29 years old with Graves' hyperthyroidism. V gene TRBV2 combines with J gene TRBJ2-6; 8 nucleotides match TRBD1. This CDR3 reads CASSSGQGWANVLTF. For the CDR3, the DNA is TGTGCCAGCAGTTCTGGACAGGGATGGGCCAACGTCCTGACTTTC.